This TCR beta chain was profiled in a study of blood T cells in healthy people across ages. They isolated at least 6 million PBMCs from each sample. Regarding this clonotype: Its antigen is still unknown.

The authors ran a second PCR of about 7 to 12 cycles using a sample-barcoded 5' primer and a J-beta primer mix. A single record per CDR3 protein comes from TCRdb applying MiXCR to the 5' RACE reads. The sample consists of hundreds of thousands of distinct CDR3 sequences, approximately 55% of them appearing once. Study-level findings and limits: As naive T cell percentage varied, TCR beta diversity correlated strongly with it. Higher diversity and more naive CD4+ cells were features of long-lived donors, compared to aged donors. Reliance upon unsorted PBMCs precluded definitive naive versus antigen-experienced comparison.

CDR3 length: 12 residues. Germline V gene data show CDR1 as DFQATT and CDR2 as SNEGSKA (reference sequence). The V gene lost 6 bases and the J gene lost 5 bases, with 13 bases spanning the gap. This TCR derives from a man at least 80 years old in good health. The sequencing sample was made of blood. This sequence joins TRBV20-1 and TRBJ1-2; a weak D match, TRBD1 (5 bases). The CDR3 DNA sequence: TGCAGTGCGAACCGAGGGGATTATGGCTACACCTTC. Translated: CSANRGDYGYTF.